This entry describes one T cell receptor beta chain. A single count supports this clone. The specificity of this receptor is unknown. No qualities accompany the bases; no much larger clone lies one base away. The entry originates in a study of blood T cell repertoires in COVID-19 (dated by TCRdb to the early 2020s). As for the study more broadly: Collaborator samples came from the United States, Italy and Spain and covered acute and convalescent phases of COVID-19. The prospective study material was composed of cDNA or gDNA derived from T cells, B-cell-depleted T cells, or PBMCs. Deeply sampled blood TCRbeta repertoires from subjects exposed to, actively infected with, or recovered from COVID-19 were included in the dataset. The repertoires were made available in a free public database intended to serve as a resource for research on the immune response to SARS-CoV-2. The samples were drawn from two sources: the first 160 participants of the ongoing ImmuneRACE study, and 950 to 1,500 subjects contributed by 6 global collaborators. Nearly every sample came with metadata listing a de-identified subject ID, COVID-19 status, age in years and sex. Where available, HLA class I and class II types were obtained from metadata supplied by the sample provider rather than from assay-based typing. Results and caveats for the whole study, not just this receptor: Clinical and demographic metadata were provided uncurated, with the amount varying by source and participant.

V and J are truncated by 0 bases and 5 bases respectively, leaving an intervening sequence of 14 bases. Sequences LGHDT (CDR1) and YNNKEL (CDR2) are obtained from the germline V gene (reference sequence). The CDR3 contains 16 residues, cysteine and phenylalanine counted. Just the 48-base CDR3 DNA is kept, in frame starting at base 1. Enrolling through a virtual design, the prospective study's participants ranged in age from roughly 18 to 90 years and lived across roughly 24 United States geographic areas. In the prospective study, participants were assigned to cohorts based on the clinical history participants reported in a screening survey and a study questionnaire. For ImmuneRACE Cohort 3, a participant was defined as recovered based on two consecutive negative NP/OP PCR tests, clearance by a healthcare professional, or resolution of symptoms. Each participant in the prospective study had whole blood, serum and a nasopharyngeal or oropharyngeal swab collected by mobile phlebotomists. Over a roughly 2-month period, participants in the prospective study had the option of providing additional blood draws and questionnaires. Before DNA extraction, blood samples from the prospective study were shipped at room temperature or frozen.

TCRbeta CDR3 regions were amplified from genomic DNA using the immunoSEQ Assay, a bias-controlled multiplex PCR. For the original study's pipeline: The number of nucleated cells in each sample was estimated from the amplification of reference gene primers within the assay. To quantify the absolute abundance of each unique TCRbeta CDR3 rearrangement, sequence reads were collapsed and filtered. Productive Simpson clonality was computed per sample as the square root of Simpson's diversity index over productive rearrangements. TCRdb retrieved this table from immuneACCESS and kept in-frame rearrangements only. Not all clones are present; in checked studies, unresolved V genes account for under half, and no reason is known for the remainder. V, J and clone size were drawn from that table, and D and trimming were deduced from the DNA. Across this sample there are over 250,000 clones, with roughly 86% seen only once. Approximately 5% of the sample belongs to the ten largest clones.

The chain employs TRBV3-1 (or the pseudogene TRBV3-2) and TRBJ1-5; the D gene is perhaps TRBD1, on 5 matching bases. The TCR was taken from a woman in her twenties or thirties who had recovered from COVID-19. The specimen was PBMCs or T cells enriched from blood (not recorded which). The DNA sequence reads TGTGCCAGCAGCCAAGATTCCGGACAATGGGATCAGCCCCAGCATTTT. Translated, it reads CASSQDSGQWDQPQHF.